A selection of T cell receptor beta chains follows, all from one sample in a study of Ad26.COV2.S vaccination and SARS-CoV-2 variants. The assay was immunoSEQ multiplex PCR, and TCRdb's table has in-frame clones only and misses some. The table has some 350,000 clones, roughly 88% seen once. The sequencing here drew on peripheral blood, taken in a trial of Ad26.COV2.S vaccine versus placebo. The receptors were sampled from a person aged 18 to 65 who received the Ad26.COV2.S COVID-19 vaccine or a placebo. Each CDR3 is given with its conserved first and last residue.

CDR3 protein: CASSEHGGTGELFF
V gene: TRBV9
J gene: TRBJ2-2

CDR3 protein: CAWVNTRRAGPYNEQFF
V gene: TRBV30
J gene: TRBJ2-1

CDR3 protein: CASTGTHSTDTQYF
V gene: TRBV11-3
J gene: TRBJ2-3

CDR3 protein: CASSGQLASPLHF
V gene: TRBV10-1
J gene: TRBJ1-6

CDR3 protein: CASTIDRRYNSPLHF
V gene: TRBV6-6
J gene: TRBJ1-6

CDR3 protein: CASSPGQGGPYTQYF
V gene: TRBV9
J gene: TRBJ2-3

CDR3 protein: CASSPLVLSGNEQFF
V gene: TRBV18
J gene: TRBJ2-1

CDR3 protein: CSVEGGQVYGYTF
V gene: TRBV29-1
J gene: TRBJ1-2

CDR3 protein: CASVWTSGSSDEQFF
V gene: TRBV2
J gene: TRBJ2-1

CDR3 protein: CASSSPGEQYF
V gene: TRBV27
J gene: TRBJ2-7

CDR3 protein: CASSSSEGSRVQYF
V gene: TRBV7-2
J gene: TRBJ2-4

CDR3 protein: CASSLDTLYTDTQYF
V gene: TRBV7-9
J gene: TRBJ2-3

CDR3 protein: CASSPQGLGQPQHF
V gene: TRBV7-2
J gene: TRBJ1-5

CDR3 protein: CASSWAGSGELFF
V gene: TRBV5-1
J gene: TRBJ2-2

CDR3 protein: CATRDRGNYEQYF
V gene: TRBV19
J gene: TRBJ2-7

CDR3 protein: CASSPGTGKFF
V gene: TRBV11-2
J gene: TRBJ2-1

CDR3 protein: CASSQDTGSGNQPQHF
V gene: TRBV3-1/TRBV3-2
J gene: TRBJ1-5

CDR3 protein: CASSLEVSGNTIYF
V gene: TRBV5-1
J gene: TRBJ1-3

CDR3 protein: CAISAGTSGNTIYF
V gene: TRBV10-3
J gene: TRBJ1-3

CDR3 protein: CASSFPGTAKETQYF
V gene: TRBV6-6
J gene: TRBJ2-5

CDR3 protein: CASSSGSAGVGVVAFF
V gene: TRBV7-9
J gene: TRBJ1-1

CDR3 protein: CASSSYQGAGTEAFF
V gene: TRBV27
J gene: TRBJ1-1

CDR3 protein: CASSSRDSNEKLFF
V gene: TRBV7-9
J gene: TRBJ1-4

CDR3 protein: CASSPSRVGTEAFF
V gene: TRBV18
J gene: TRBJ1-1

CDR3 protein: CASSSERGYSNQPQHF
V gene: TRBV6-2/TRBV6-3
J gene: TRBJ1-5

CDR3 protein: CASSDSRGGANVLTF
V gene: TRBV19
J gene: TRBJ2-6

CDR3 protein: CASSAQGAGGNTIYF
V gene: TRBV2
J gene: TRBJ1-3

CDR3 protein: CAISKDGSSYEQYF
V gene: TRBV10-3
J gene: TRBJ2-7

CDR3 protein: CASSQVFWGHGGQPGRQPQHF
V gene: TRBV4-3
J gene: TRBJ1-5

CDR3 protein: CASSGRTRGMNTEAFF
V gene: TRBV19
J gene: TRBJ1-1

CDR3 protein: CASSWGQGLNTEAFF
V gene: TRBV5-4
J gene: TRBJ1-1

CDR3 protein: CASSYSYRQTQYF
V gene: TRBV6-5
J gene: TRBJ2-5

CDR3 protein: CASSFMGTDRKFF
V gene: TRBV7-2
J gene: TRBJ2-1

CDR3 protein: CASSEYGTPYEKLFF
V gene: TRBV2
J gene: TRBJ1-4

CDR3 protein: CASRFGQAYGYTF
V gene: TRBV27
J gene: TRBJ1-2

CDR3 protein: CASGLPPGGSDEQYF
V gene: TRBV12-5
J gene: TRBJ2-7

CDR3 protein: CASSDNGQGYTNEKLFF
V gene: TRBV2
J gene: TRBJ1-4

CDR3 protein: CASSYTSGGILYEQYF
V gene: TRBV7-2
J gene: TRBJ2-7

CDR3 protein: CASSESQPQHF
V gene: TRBV6-6
J gene: TRBJ1-5

CDR3 protein: CASSQGYEQYF
V gene: TRBV12-3/TRBV12-4
J gene: TRBJ2-7

CDR3 protein: CASGPGAFF
V gene: TRBV19
J gene: TRBJ1-1

CDR3 protein: CASSQSRVNNYGYTF
V gene: TRBV4-1
J gene: TRBJ1-2

CDR3 protein: CASSFGDLSGNTIYF
V gene: TRBV5-4
J gene: TRBJ1-3

CDR3 protein: CASSLSTRGQGFPPGAFF
V gene: TRBV27
J gene: TRBJ1-1

CDR3 protein: CASSYWTDPLGTEAFF
V gene: TRBV6-5
J gene: TRBJ1-1

CDR3 protein: CASSSGQGGNQPQHF
V gene: TRBV7-9
J gene: TRBJ1-5